Below are 26 T cell receptor beta chains sequenced from a single sample in a study of regulatory T cells in long-lasting Graves disease. Time point meaning: newly diagnosed GD, antithyroid drugs for less than 3 months. PBMCs were the source of the RNA used for TCR sequencing. Relying on iRepertoire HTBI primers and Arm-PCR of CDR3 regions, the team built TCR beta libraries. TCRdb re-called the multiplex PCR reads with MiXCR, one entry per CDR3 protein. The sample includes 420,000 or so distinct CDR3 sequences, about 15% of them seen just once. These records were also assigned to another study, of T cells in Graves' hyperthyroidism and ophthalmopathy.

This sample comprised peripheral blood mononuclear cells (PBMCs), obtained at new diagnosis, from a patient treated with antithyroid drugs. These TCRs come from a young woman with Graves disease.

This clonotype has at least ten counts. The chain combines TRBV2 with TRBJ1-6, with 8 nucleotides matching TRBD1. Trimming cost V 7 bases and J 9 bases; bases outside gene matches: 14. The CDR3 consists of 16 residues. The germline V gene has CDR1 SNHLY and CDR2 FYNNEI. The CDR3 loop reads CASKKDREGVTSPLHF. CDR3 bases: TGTGCCAGCAAAAAGGACAGGGAGGGTGTAACTTCACCCCTCCACTTT.

This clonotype occurred many times. The J gene is TRBJ2-7, the V gene TRBV28, with D perhaps TRBD1 (6 bases). CDR3 length: 16 amino acids. Trimming pared 5 bases from V and 3 bases from J, leaving 20 bases between. Germline-derived CDR1 and CDR2 are MDHEN and SYDVKM. The CDR3 region has the DNA TGTGCCAGCAGTCAACCCCTCCGGGACACTTACTACGAGCAGTACTTC. Translation: CASSQPLRDTYYEQYF.

The J gene is TRBJ2-5, the V gene TRBV4-1; D may be TRBD1 (5 bases). The CDR3 covers 15 residues. CDR1 is MGHRA and CDR2 is YSYEKL in the germline V gene. The V gene lost 0 bases and the J gene lost 5 bases, with 13 bases spanning the gap. DNA of the CDR3: TGCGCCAGCAGCCAAGACGCATCAGGGTTGGAGACCCAGTACTTC. Its protein is CASSQDASGLETQYF.

The chain joins TRBV5-1 to TRBJ1-4; D not resolved. V shed 5 bases and J shed 5 bases, with 10 bases lying between them. CDR3 length equals 13 residues. CDR1 is SGHRS and CDR2 is YFSETQ in the germline V gene. CDR3 DNA sequence: TGCGCCAGCAGTGAGGTTTTGAATGAAAAACTGTTTTTT. This codes for CASSEVLNEKLFF.

This clonotype was detected only a few times. CDR3 nucleotides: TGTGCCAGCAGCCAAGAGGGGAGCGCGCAGACGTATGGCTACACCTTC. This codes for CASSQEGSAQTYGYTF. The chain uses TRBV4-2 and TRBJ1-2; D gene uncertain. Germline CDR1 and CDR2: LGHNA and YNFKEQ. This CDR3 region has 16 residues. V lost 0 bases, J lost 5 bases, and 16 bases lay in between.

This clonotype was counted only a few times. A far larger clone is just one base off, so this is likely a read error. The rearrangement links TRBV28 to TRBJ2-4, with 9 nucleotides matching TRBD1. The closer fit of TRBJ2-1 to the DNA end suggests the J call may be wrong. Germline-derived CDR1 and CDR2 are MDHEN and SYDVKM. The length of the CDR3 is 16 residues. The CDR3 here is CTSSRGQGGSDNEQFF. In DNA form, the CDR3 reads TGTACCAGCAGTCGGGGACAGGGAGGCTCCGACAATGAGCAGTTCTTC.

This clonotype was observed at least ten times. The chain links TRBV6-1 to TRBJ2-1, with D unresolved. This CDR3 spans 16 amino acids. Germline assignment: CDR1 MNHNS and CDR2 SASEGT. V was shortened by 3 bases and J by 0 bases, with 12 bases between the two germline ends. The DNA for the CDR3 is TGTGCCAGCAGTGACCCATCTGGCAGCTCCTACAATGAGCAGTTCTTC. This encodes CASSDPSGSSYNEQFF.

The J gene is TRBJ1-5, the V gene TRBV10-3, with D tentatively TRBD1 (5 bases). Germline lookup yields CDR1 ENHRY and CDR2 SYGVKD. CDR3 size: 13 residues. The germline V and J ends were trimmed by 3 bases and 6 bases, with 9 bases remaining between them. The DNA of the CDR3 is TGTGCCATCAGTGACAGGGTAGGTCAGCCCCAGCATTTT. It codes for CAISDRVGQPQHF.

This clonotype was seen ten or more times. V is TRBV7-9 and J is TRBJ2-5; TRBD2 matches at 7 bases. The CDR3 consists of 15 residues. After removal of 6 bases from V and 1 base from J, the junction contained 8 bases not matched to a gene. From germline, CDR1 is SEHNR and CDR2 FQNEAQ (reference sequence). The CDR3 is CASSYLAAPQETQYF. CDR3 bases: TGTGCCAGCAGTTATCTAGCGGCGCCCCAAGAGACCCAGTACTTC.

This clonotype was detected a few times. The rearrangement links TRBV11-2 to TRBJ2-7; 7 bases are a match to TRBD1. This CDR3 contains 13 residues. J was trimmed by 13 bases and V by 4 bases; bases with no gene match: 13. CDR1 and CDR2 from the germline V gene are SGHAT and FQNNGV. The CDR3 sequence: CASSWDSPTSIYF. For the CDR3, the DNA is TGTGCCAGCAGCTGGGACAGTCCTACGAGCATCTACTTC.

The chain employs TRBV3-1 and TRBJ2-7; 7 bases agree with TRBD1. CDR1 and CDR2 (germline): LGHDT, YNNKEL (reference sequence). J gave up 0 bases and V 4 bases, and 9 bases lay outside the gene matches. The CDR3 covers 16 residues. This CDR3 is CASSPGWPGGSYEQYF. The CDR3 DNA follows: TGTGCCAGCAGCCCCGGCTGGCCAGGGGGCTCCTACGAGCAGTACTTC.

The gene calls are TRBV15 and TRBJ2-1; tentatively, D is TRBD1 (6 bases). Germline values: CDR1 LNHNV, CDR2 YYDKDF (reference sequence). V gave up 8 bases and J gave up 5 bases, with 10 bases separating them. The CDR3 loop spans 12 amino acids. The CDR3 region is CATGQTDNEQFF. CDR3 nucleotide sequence: TGTGCCACCGGACAGACGGACAATGAGCAGTTCTTC. Drawing the rest from reference TRBV15 and TRBJ2-1, the complete variable domain is DAMVIQNPRYQVTQFGKPVTLSCSQTLNHNVMYWYQQKSSQAPKLLFHYYDKDFNNEADTPDNFQSRRPNTSFCFLDIRSPGLGDTAMYLCATGQTDNEQFFGPGTRLTVL.

This clonotype was seen a handful of times. The chain uses TRBV2 and TRBJ2-5; D call uncertain. The CDR3 consists of 15 residues. The V and J ends lost 6 bases and 4 bases respectively, with 18 bases between them. CDR1 is SNHLY and CDR2 is FYNNEI in the germline V gene. Here the CDR3 reads CASSENSGATETQYF. DNA for the CDR3: TGTGCCAGCAGCGAAAATAGTGGAGCTACAGAGACCCAGTACTTC.

Only a few counts were recorded for this clonotype. The V call is TRBV4-2, the J call TRBJ2-1; 13 bases match TRBD2. Germline CDR1 and CDR2: LGHNA and YNFKEQ. There are 17 residues in the CDR3. The ends lost 1 base at V and 10 bases at J; junction bases unmatched: 10. CDR3 in DNA: TGTGCCAGCAGCCAAGTTGGAGGGGCGACTAGCGGGAGGGAGCAGTTCTTC. Its protein is CASSQVGGATSGREQFF.

This clonotype came up many times. The genes are TRBV24-1 and TRBJ2-3; TRBD1 matches at 7 bases. This CDR3 contains 17 residues. V shed 4 bases, J shed 7 bases, and the junction held 16 bases outside the gene matches. Germline V gene data show CDR1 as KGHDR and CDR2 as SFDVKD. In nucleotides, the CDR3 is TGTGCCACCAGTGACCCGATCTTCGACAGGGTCACTCATACGCAGTATTTT. This gives the protein CATSDPIFDRVTHTQYF.

This clonotype was recorded many times. This sequence joins TRBV28 and TRBJ2-3, with TRBD2 matching 12 bases. Per germline, CDR1 MDHEN and CDR2 SYDVKM. After removal of 5 bases from V and 2 bases from J, the junction contained 5 bases not matched to a gene. The CDR3 is 16 amino acids. For the CDR3, the DNA is TGTGCCAGCAGTCCTAGCGGGAGGGCCCTCACAGATACGCAGTATTTT. Its translation: CASSPSGRALTDTQYF.

The genes are TRBV4-2 and TRBJ2-5, with TRBD1 as a possible D gene (6 bases). The V end lost 0 bases, the J end lost 4 bases, and 9 bases lay between the germline ends. The germline gives CDR1 LGHNA, CDR2 YNFKEQ. The CDR3 is made up of 14 amino acids. CDR3 DNA: TGTGCCAGCAGCCAAGAAGGGGGACGAGAGACCCAGTACTTC. Its protein is CASSQEGGRETQYF.

J is TRBJ1-2 and V is TRBV29-1, with D uncertain. This CDR3 spans 14 amino acids. Per the germline V gene, CDR1 is SQVTM and CDR2 is ANQGSEA. V was cut by 1 base and J by 4 bases, with 13 bases left in between. The CDR3 reads CSVEVTGMGYGYTF. CDR3 sequence (DNA): TGCAGCGTTGAAGTAACGGGGATGGGCTATGGCTACACCTTC.

This clonotype occurred a few times. This chain connects TRBV7-9 to TRBJ2-7; 8 bases line up with TRBD1. CDR1 is SEHNR, CDR2 FQNEAQ, per germline (reference sequence). Trimming removed 4 bases from V and 4 bases from J; junction bases left unmatched: 12. The CDR3 totals 16 residues. CDR3 protein: CASSSTTGGFGYEQYF. The CDR3 nucleotides read TGTGCCAGCAGCTCAACAACAGGGGGATTTGGGTACGAGCAGTACTTC.

This chain links TRBV20-1 with TRBJ1-2; D call uncertain. The length of the CDR3 is 13 residues. Trimming left V 0 bases short and J 8 bases short, with 13 bases between. Germline V lookup: CDR1 DFQATT, CDR2 SNEGSKA (reference sequence). The CDR3 DNA is TGCAGTGCTAGAGATATGAGGCAGGTGGGCTACACCTTC. This sequence encodes CSARDMRQVGYTF.

The chain carries TRBV12-3 or TRBV12-4 and TRBJ2-1, with TRBD2 matching 9 bases. With 6 bases clipped from V and 1 base from J, the junction kept 4 bases outside the gene matches. The CDR3 contains 15 residues. Written as DNA, the CDR3 is TGTGCCAGCAGGGTAGCGGGAGCTTCCTACAATGAGCAGTTCTTC. Encoded protein: CASRVAGASYNEQFF.

The J gene is TRBJ2-7, the V gene TRBV19; TRBD1 matches 7 bases. The V segment lost 2 bases and the J segment 1 base; nucleotides outside the gene matches: 8. The CDR3 contains 16 residues. Germline V gene sequence: CDR1 LNHDA, CDR2 SQIVND (reference sequence). CDR3 bases: TGTGCCAGTAGTATAACTGCCGGGACAGCGTCCTACGAGCAGTACTTC. Protein sequence: CASSITAGTASYEQYF.

This sequence joins TRBV15 and TRBJ2-4, with TRBD2 matching over 13 bases. The length of the CDR3 is 19 residues. The V segment lost 3 bases and the J segment 3 bases; nucleotides outside the gene matches: 11. The germline CDR1 and CDR2 sequences are LNHNV and YYDKDF (reference sequence). CDR3 nucleotide sequence: TGTGCCACCAGCAGTTTACTAGCGGGAGGGCCCGTAGTCAAAAACATTCAGTACTTC. Translation gives CATSSLLAGGPVVKNIQYF.

This clonotype came up many times. The chain links TRBV28 to TRBJ1-2; possibly TRBD1 for D (5 bases). This CDR3 region has 13 residues. Germline assignment: CDR1 MDHEN and CDR2 SYDVKM. Trimming left V 2 bases short and J 4 bases short, with 8 bases between. The CDR3 coding sequence is TGTGCCAGCAGTTTAGGGACTACCTATGGCTACACCTTC. It specifies CASSLGTTYGYTF.

This clonotype came up many times. The chain employs TRBV2 and TRBJ2-3; 8 bases map to TRBD2. Germline V gene lookup returns CDR1 SNHLY and CDR2 FYNNEI. The V segment lost 5 bases and the J segment 6 bases; nucleotides outside the gene matches: 10. There are 15 residues in the CDR3. The CDR3 DNA follows: TGTGCCAGCAGTCCAGGACTAGCCGCCAGTGATACGCAGTATTTT. Protein: CASSPGLAASDTQYF. Supplemented by reference TRBV2 and TRBJ2-3, the full variable domain reads EPEVTQTPSHQVTQMGQEVILRCVPISNHLYFYWYRQILGQKVEFLVSFYNNEISEKSEIFDDQFSVERPDGSNFTLKIRSTKLEDSAMYFCASSPGLAASDTQYFGPGTRLTVL.

J is TRBJ2-1 and V is TRBV19, with D maybe TRBD2 (7 bases). V lost 3 bases and J lost 1, with 19 bases in between. The CDR3 totals 18 residues. Looked up from germline, CDR1 is LNHDA and CDR2 is SQIVND (reference sequence). The CDR3 is CASSISSRGAGSYNEQFF. CDR3 DNA sequence: TGTGCCAGTAGTATTTCATCCCGGGGGGCGGGATCCTACAATGAGCAGTTCTTC.